The rows below give T cell receptor beta chains drawn from one sample of a study. Method: immunoSEQ multiplex PCR; TCRdb's copy keeps in-frame clones and lacks some. The table lists 55,000 to 70,000 clones, 93% of them singletons. Source material: PBMCs. The receptor set was obtained from a man aged 40-55 years with rheumatoid arthritis. Each CDR3 is given with its conserved first and last residue. A D gene is named only where the DNA matches it firmly. Some rows have no size entry. The others give once, few or many, or a class for an expanded clone.

j_gene | d_gene | v_gene | abundance | CDR3aa | CDR3nt
TRBJ2-3 | - | TRBV4-3 | - | CASSQEGRLQKDTQYF | TGCGCCAGCAGCCAAGAGGGTAGACTACAGAAAGATACGCAGTATTTT
TRBJ1-3 | - | TRBV7-2 | - | CASSLMGGDGNTIYF | TGTGCCAGCAGCTTAATGGGGGGGGACGGAAACACCATATATTTT
TRBJ1-5 | - | TRBV5-6 | - | CASSPGGQPQHF | TGTGCCAGCAGCCCTGGGGGTCAGCCCCAGCATTTT
TRBJ2-7 | TRBD1 | TRBV6-6 | - | CASRRRDRDSYEQYF | TGTGCCAGCAGACGCCGGGACAGGGATTCCTACGAGCAGTACTTC
TRBJ2-1 | TRBD1 | TRBV27 | once | CASSAQGAYSYNEQFF | TGTGCCAGCAGTGCACAGGGGGCATACTCCTACAATGAGCAGTTCTTC
TRBJ2-5 | TRBD2 | TRBV7-3 | - | CASSPSGRETQYF | TGTGCCAGCAGCCCTAGCGGGAGAGAGACCCAGTACTTC
TRBJ2-5 | - | TRBV5-1 | - | CASSPPAANQETQYF | TGCGCCAGCAGCCCCCCCGCTGCGAACCAAGAGACCCAGTACTTC
TRBJ2-7 | TRBD2 | TRBV18 | - | CASSPPRGSGRPSSYEQYF | TGTGCCAGCTCACCACCGAGGGGTAGCGGGAGGCCAAGCTCCTACGAGCAGTACTTC
TRBJ1-4 | - | TRBV20-1 | - | CSAWRDEKLFF | TGCAGTGCTTGGAGGGATGAAAAACTGTTTTTT
TRBJ2-2 | - | TRBV5-1 | - | CASSLAGQRVTGELFF | TGCGCCAGCAGCTTGGCCGGGCAGAGAGTCACCGGGGAGCTGTTTTTT
TRBJ2-7 | TRBD1 | TRBV5-1 | once | CASSYATGTGSYEQYF | TGCGCCAGCAGCTATGCAACCGGGACAGGATCCTACGAGCAGTACTTC
TRBJ1-1 | TRBD1 | TRBV7-9 | - | CASSLVQGHESAFF | TGTGCCAGCAGCTTAGTACAGGGGCATGAATCAGCTTTCTTT
TRBJ2-1 | TRBD2 | TRBV6-4 | - | CASSDSAGGLGNEQFF | TGTGCCAGCAGTGACTCAGCGGGGGGATTGGGCAATGAGCAGTTCTTC
TRBJ2-3 | TRBD1 | TRBV24-1 | - | CATSGGQGPTDTQYF | TGTGCCACCAGTGGGGGACAGGGCCCCACAGATACGCAGTATTTT
TRBJ1-2 | - | TRBV27 | - | CASSLYLGNYGYTF | TGTGCCAGCAGTTTATATCTGGGTAACTATGGCTACACCTTC
TRBJ2-1 | - | TRBV27 | - | CASSFRGNEQFF | TGTGCCAGCAGTTTTCGGGGCAATGAGCAGTTCTTC
TRBJ2-7 | TRBD2 | TRBV6-2/TRBV6-3 | - | CASSYSGTSYYEQYF | TGTGCCAGCAGTTACTCCGGGACTAGCTACTACGAGCAGTACTTC
TRBJ2-3 | - | TRBV7-3 | - | CASSLTFGTDTQYF | TGTGCCAGCAGCTTAACGTTTGGCACAGATACGCAGTATTTT
TRBJ2-1 | TRBD2 | TRBV20-1 | - | CSASRRSERGSTIYNEQFF | TGCAGTGCTAGTAGGCGGAGTGAGCGGGGTTCCACAATCTACAATGAGCAGTTCTTC
TRBJ1-6 | TRBD1 | TRBV10-2 | - | CASDATGGNSPLHF | TGCGCCAGCGATGCCACAGGGGGCAATTCACCCCTCCACTTT
TRBJ2-1 | - | TRBV7-2 | - | CASSLRTWNNEQFF | TGTGCCAGCAGCCTACGGACCTGGAACAATGAGCAGTTCTTC
TRBJ2-2 | - | TRBV18 | - | CASSPWGHGELFF | TGTGCCAGCTCACCCTGGGGGCACGGGGAGCTGTTTTTT
TRBJ2-1 | - | TRBV28 | - | CASSTPRDTHNEQFF | TGTGCCAGCAGCACCCCTCGGGACACACATAATGAGCAGTTCTTC
TRBJ2-7 | TRBD2 | TRBV6-2/TRBV6-3 | - | CASSYSYPRLAGSYEQYF | TGTGCCAGCAGTTACTCGTATCCTCGCCTAGCGGGTTCCTACGAGCAGTACTTC
TRBJ2-4 | TRBD2 | TRBV19 | - | CASSQYGTSGQNIQYF | TGTGCCAGTAGCCAATACGGGACTAGCGGACAAAACATTCAGTACTTC
TRBJ2-1 | TRBD2 | TRBV7-3 | - | CASSPGLAGTSYNEQFF | TGTGCCAGCAGCCCCGGACTAGCGGGGACCTCCTACAATGAGCAGTTCTTC